These 32 T cell receptor beta chains share one sample of origin, sequenced in a study of T cell responses to AZD1222 COVID-19 vaccine. This table comes from immunoSEQ multiplex PCR, and its TCRdb copy is limited to in-frame clones, with some not included. In the table there are more than 85,000 clones, about 88% of which are singletons. The sample consisted of peripheral blood, taken on day 0 of AZD1222 vaccination. These receptors were obtained from an adult in good health.

The genes are TRBV5-1 and TRBJ2-1, with 9 bases that match TRBD2. J was trimmed by 3 bases and V by 4 bases; bases with no gene match: 11. The germline V gene has CDR1 SGHRS and CDR2 YFSETQ. CDR3 length: 17 amino acids. The CDR3 loop reads CASSVGLAGGLYNEQFF. CDR3 bases: TGCGCCAGCAGCGTTGGCTTGGCGGGGGGGCTCTACAATGAGCAGTTCTTC.

The chain combines TRBV6-6 with TRBJ2-7; 8 nucleotides align to TRBD1. V lost 1 base and J lost 4; bases outside the gene matches: 9. This CDR3 is 16 amino acids long. The germline gives CDR1 MNHNY, CDR2 SVGAGI (reference sequence). The CDR3 loop is CASSYYGQGGTYEQYF. The CDR3 DNA reads as TGTGCCAGCAGTTACTATGGACAGGGAGGCACGTACGAGCAGTACTTC.

V is TRBV5-1 and J is TRBJ2-3; TRBD2 is a possible D gene (6 bases). The CDR3 contains 14 residues. The germline V and J ends were trimmed by 4 bases and 6 bases, with 15 bases remaining between them. In germline, CDR1 is SGHRS, CDR2 YFSETQ. The CDR3 DNA reads TGCGCCAGCAGCCCGGAGGGTATTAGGGATACGCAGTATTTT. The encoded protein is CASSPEGIRDTQYF.

The chain is built from TRBV7-9 and TRBJ2-1, with D unresolved. The CDR3 contains 14 residues. Trimming pared 1 base from V and 7 bases from J, leaving 11 bases between. Looked up from germline, CDR1 is SEHNR and CDR2 is FQNEAQ (reference sequence). CDR3 nucleotide sequence: TGTGCCAGCAGCTTAGAAATCGCCGTGAATGAGCAGTTCTTC. This translates into CASSLEIAVNEQFF.

This clone turned up a few times. The chain recombines TRBV19 with TRBJ1-2; 12 nucleotides align to TRBD1. The V and J ends lost 8 bases and 4 bases, in that order; junction bases with no gene match: 2. The CDR3 length is 13 residues. Per the germline V gene, CDR1 is LNHDA and CDR2 is SQIVND (reference sequence). CDR3 loop: CASSGQGAYGYTF. The DNA for the CDR3 is TGTGCCAGTTCGGGACAGGGGGCCTATGGCTACACCTTC.

This chain joins TRBV5-1 and TRBJ1-2; D is unresolved. With 2 bases removed from V and 3 bases from J, the gap between germline ends came to 8 bases. The CDR3 is 13 residues long. Germline CDR1 and CDR2: SGHRS and YFSETQ. The CDR3 DNA reads TGCGCCAGCAGCTTTGACGGCGACTATGGCTACACCTTC. It is translated as CASSFDGDYGYTF.

The rearrangement joins TRBV19 to TRBJ1-1; 10 nucleotides agree with TRBD1. Germline CDR1 LNHDA, CDR2 SQIVND (reference sequence). V trimming: 4 bases; J trimming: 1 base; junction bases outside the gene matches: 9. The CDR3 extends over 17 amino acids. CDR3 bases: TGTGCCAGTAGTACCCCCCCGGGACAGGGGAGGAACACTGAAGCTTTCTTT. Amino acids: CASSTPPGQGRNTEAFF.

The chain has TRBV5-4 and TRBJ1-2, with TRBD1 matching over 11 bases. Germline CDR1 is SGHNT and CDR2 is YYREEE (reference sequence). V dropped 3 bases and J dropped 4; count of bases not matched to a gene: 5. This CDR3 contains 15 residues. The CDR3 sequence: CASSSEGTGGYGYTF. DNA for the CDR3: TGTGCCAGCAGCTCAGAAGGGACAGGGGGCTATGGCTACACCTTC.

This clone was seen a single time. The chain uses TRBV19 and TRBJ2-1; maybe TRBD2 (6 bases). The CDR3 extends over 16 amino acids. Between the trimmed V and J ends, which lost 7 bases and 2 bases, there was a span of 18 bases. CDR1 LNHDA and CDR2 SQIVND come from the germline V gene (reference sequence). The CDR3 spells CASNVVGGRTYNEQFF. The CDR3, as DNA: TGTGCCAGTAACGTCGTGGGAGGTAGGACCTACAATGAGCAGTTCTTC.

This chain links TRBV19 with TRBJ1-5; a possible D gene is TRBD1 (5 bases). The CDR3 totals 14 residues. Per germline, CDR1 LNHDA and CDR2 SQIVND (reference sequence). V was cut by 7 bases and J by 0 bases, with 10 bases left in between. The CDR3 loop is CASNQGPSNQPQHF. The CDR3 DNA reads TGTGCCAGTAATCAGGGTCCTAGCAATCAGCCCCAGCATTTT. The entire variable domain, with the rest obtained from reference TRBV19 and TRBJ1-5, is as follows: DGGITQSPKYLFRKEGQNVTLSCEQNLNHDAMYWYRQDPGQGLRLIYYSQIVNDFQKGDIAEGYSVSREKKESFPLTVTSAQKNPTAFYLCASNQGPSNQPQHFGDGTRLSIL.

The rearrangement joins TRBV24-1 to TRBJ1-1; D perhaps matches TRBD1 (6 bases). Germline-derived CDR1 and CDR2 are KGHDR and SFDVKD. The CDR3 contains 14 residues. Trimming took off 3 bases at V and 2 bases at J, with 9 bases between the two ends. The CDR3, as DNA: TGTGCCACCAGTGATGGGGGGCTTAACACTGAAGCTTTCTTT. Its protein product is CATSDGGLNTEAFF.

The chain employs TRBV6-5 and TRBJ2-1, with 10 bases aligning to TRBD2. The CDR3 is 15 amino acids. V lost 6 bases to trimming and J lost 1 base; unmatched junction nucleotides: 3. Per germline, CDR1 MNHEY and CDR2 SVGAGI. Here the CDR3 reads CASRGSGGSYNEQFF. The CDR3 bases are TGTGCCAGCAGGGGTAGCGGGGGGTCCTACAATGAGCAGTTCTTC.

V is TRBV5-8 and J is TRBJ1-1; D is ambiguous. Germline V gives CDR1 SGHTS, CDR2 YDEGEE. CDR3 length: 13 residues. Trimming left V 7 bases short and J 1 base short, with 11 bases between. As DNA, the CDR3 is TGTGCCAGCTTGTGGCTGACGAACACTGAAGCTTTCTTT. This encodes CASLWLTNTEAFF.

V is TRBV15 and J is TRBJ2-1; 11 positions agree with TRBD2. J was trimmed by 0 bases and V by 1 base; bases with no gene match: 14. This CDR3 has 21 amino acids. Per the germline V gene, CDR1 is LNHNV and CDR2 is YYDKDF (reference sequence). The CDR3 protein is CATSRGPGLAEHPSSYNEQFF. In DNA form, the CDR3 reads TGTGCCACCAGCAGAGGTCCGGGACTAGCGGAACACCCTAGCTCCTACAATGAGCAGTTCTTC.

This CDR3 is CASKAVLDGLYGYTF. CDR3 nucleotides: TGTGCCAGTAAGGCCGTTTTGGACGGCCTCTATGGCTACACCTTC. The gene calls are TRBV19 and TRBJ1-2; D remains ambiguous. Germline loops: CDR1 LNHDA, CDR2 SQIVND (reference sequence). V lost 7 bases and J 4 bases, leaving 19 bases between the germline ends. The CDR3 is 15 residues long.

This chain connects TRBV9 to TRBJ1-2; the D gene is possibly TRBD1 (6 bases). This CDR3 has 15 residues. Looked up from germline, CDR1 is SGDLS and CDR2 is YYNGEE. Deletions cut 4 bases from V and 0 bases from J, with 13 bases between. CDR3 bases: TGTGCCAGCAGCCCTCAGGGGATCCCTAACTATGGCTACACCTTC. Translating it yields CASSPQGIPNYGYTF.

The genes are TRBV27 and TRBJ2-2, with D hard to call. This CDR3 contains 16 residues. Looked up from germline, CDR1 is MNHEY and CDR2 is SMNVEV (reference sequence). V was pared by 1 base and J by 0 bases, with 9 bases between. CDR3: CASSLYTATNTGELFF. The CDR3 DNA is TGTGCCAGCAGTTTATATACTGCTACGAACACCGGGGAGCTGTTTTTT.

The chain links TRBV6-2 or TRBV6-3 to TRBJ1-5; D is unclear. V was pared by 2 bases and J by 1 base, with 9 bases between. This CDR3 spans 15 amino acids. Germline assignment: CDR1 MNHEY and CDR2 SVGEGT. CDR3 DNA sequence: TGTGCCAGCAGTTACACCCACAAAAGCAATCAGCCCCAGCATTTT. Residues: CASSYTHKSNQPQHF.

V gene TRBV27 combines with J gene TRBJ1-2; a possible D gene is TRBD1 (5 bases). Germline V CDR1 and CDR2: MNHEY, SMNVEV (reference sequence). V dropped 6 bases and J dropped 0 bases, with 14 bases sitting between them. The CDR3 contains 15 residues. Here the CDR3 reads CASSGYEGANYGYTF. The CDR3 DNA sequence: TGTGCCAGCAGCGGATACGAAGGGGCTAACTATGGCTACACCTTC.

The chain joins TRBV10-1 to TRBJ1-3, with D hard to call. This CDR3 is 15 amino acids long. Germline V gene data show CDR1 as WNHNN and CDR2 as SYGVQD (reference sequence). Trimming took 3 bases from V and 0 from J, leaving 9 bases between them. Here the CDR3 DNA reads TGCGCCAGCAGTGACCGCGGCGGCTCTGGAAACACCATATATTTT. Protein: CASSDRGGSGNTIYF.

The V gene is TRBV30, the J gene TRBJ2-7, with 14 bases aligning to TRBD2. The CDR3 loop spans 14 amino acids. Germline V gene data show CDR1 as GTSNPN and CDR2 as SVGIG (reference sequence). J gave up 3 bases and V 3 bases, and 1 base lay outside the gene matches. CDR3 amino acids: CAWRGTSGSYEQYF. The CDR3 region has the DNA TGTGCCTGGAGAGGGACTAGCGGGAGCTACGAGCAGTACTTC.

The chain joins TRBV7-2 to TRBJ1-2, with 7 bases that match TRBD1. This CDR3 spans 13 amino acids. The germline CDR1 and CDR2 sequences are SGHTA and FQGNSA. J was trimmed by 4 bases and V by 4 bases; bases with no gene match: 3. As DNA, the CDR3 is TGTGCCAGCAGCTCGAGGACAGGCTATGGCTACACCTTC. This translates into CASSSRTGYGYTF.

This chain joins TRBV21-1 and TRBJ2-7; the table's D call of TRBD1 was not tested on the DNA. TRBV21-1 is classified as a pseudogene. The CDR3 has 17 amino acids. CDR3 DNA: TGTGCCAGCAGCAAAGCTAGGGACCGGGACAAGTACTACGAGCAGTACTTC. Its protein is CASSKARDRDKYYEQYF.

This chain links TRBV7-2 with TRBJ2-5; 7 bases line up with TRBD2. The trim removed 2 bases at V and 4 bases at J, leaving 7 bases unmatched. The germline V gene has CDR1 SGHTA and CDR2 FQGNSA. The length of the CDR3 is 15 residues. CDR3 bases: TGTGCCAGCAGCTTAACGGGACTATCTCGAGAGACCCAGTACTTC. Protein sequence: CASSLTGLSRETQYF.

A single count supports this clone. The J gene is TRBJ2-1, the V gene TRBV5-1; TRBD2 is a possible D gene (6 bases). The CDR3 loop spans 15 amino acids. Germline V gene data show CDR1 as SGHRS and CDR2 as YFSETQ. V was trimmed by 1 base and J by 5 bases, leaving 13 bases between them. The CDR3 is CASSLSASDNNEQFF. The DNA for the CDR3 is TGCGCCAGCAGCTTGTCGGCTAGCGATAACAATGAGCAGTTCTTC.

CDR3 in amino acids: CATSLDRVIWDEQFF. In DNA form, the CDR3 reads TGTGCCACCTCTTTGGACCGCGTAATTTGGGATGAGCAGTTCTTC. The J gene is TRBJ2-1, the V gene TRBV25-1; D ambiguous. CDR1 and CDR2 (germline): MGHDK, SYGVNS. The V and J ends lost 10 bases and 8 bases respectively, with 24 bases between them. This CDR3 contains 15 residues. The whole variable domain, remainder taken from reference TRBV25-1 and TRBJ2-1, is EADIYQTPRYLVIGTGKKITLECSQTMGHDKMYWYQQDPGMELHLIHYSYGVNSTEKGDLSSESTVSRIRTEHFPLTLESARPSHTSQYLCATSLDRVIWDEQFFGPGTRLTVL.

This rearrangement joins TRBV3-1 (or the pseudogene TRBV3-2) to TRBJ1-2; D is ambiguous. Trimming shortened V by 3 bases and J by 0 bases, and 8 bases separated the two germline ends. The CDR3 has 14 amino acids. Germline assignment: CDR1 LGHDT and CDR2 YNNKEL (reference sequence). The CDR3 is CASSHHGTNYGYTF. The CDR3 region has the DNA TGTGCCAGCAGCCACCACGGAACTAACTATGGCTACACCTTC.

The V and J genes are TRBV27 and TRBJ2-1, with D possibly being TRBD2 (6 bases). Germline CDR1 MNHEY, CDR2 SMNVEV (reference sequence). The CDR3 consists of 16 residues. V dropped 6 bases and J dropped 7 bases, with 22 bases sitting between them. The CDR3: CASSPGLSRGMNEQFF. The CDR3 DNA reads TGTGCCAGCAGCCCCGGTCTTTCTCGCGGGATGAATGAGCAGTTCTTC.

The rearrangement links TRBV6-5 to TRBJ1-1; D gene uncertain. The CDR3 is made up of 13 amino acids. V was shortened by 6 bases and J by 0 bases, with 8 bases between the two germline ends. CDR1 is MNHEY and CDR2 is SVGAGI in the germline V gene. The CDR3 loop reads CASSSGLNTEAFF. For the CDR3, the DNA is TGTGCCAGCAGCTCAGGATTGAACACTGAAGCTTTCTTT.

The chain combines TRBV3-1 (or the pseudogene TRBV3-2) with TRBJ1-2, with a possible D match to TRBD1 (6 bases). CDR3 size: 13 residues. Germline loops: CDR1 LGHDT, CDR2 YNNKEL (reference sequence). The germline V and J ends were trimmed by 5 bases and 8 bases, with 15 bases remaining between them. CDR3 sequence reads: CASSYRVGGGYTF. The CDR3 DNA is TGTGCCAGCAGCTACAGGGTCGGAGGGGGCTACACCTTC.

CDR3 sequence reads: CASSLVGVGTTPLHF. The CDR3 coding sequence is TGTGCCAGCAGCTTAGTTGGGGTTGGAACGACACCCCTCCACTTT. The V call is TRBV7-9, the J call TRBJ1-6; the D is unclear. Germline lookup yields CDR1 SEHNR and CDR2 FQNEAQ (reference sequence). Trimming removed 1 base at V and 11 bases at J, with 15 bases between. The CDR3 runs 15 residues.

The CDR3 loop reads CASSHIDSGSRTGYTF. The CDR3, as DNA: TGTGCCAGCAGCCATATCGACAGTGGAAGCAGGACAGGCTACACCTTC. This sequence joins TRBV5-4 and TRBJ1-2; the D gene is possibly TRBD1 (5 bases). V lost 4 bases and J 8 bases, leaving 24 bases between the germline ends. The CDR3 runs to 16 residues. Germline values: CDR1 SGHNT, CDR2 YYREEE (reference sequence). Together with reference TRBV5-4 and TRBJ1-2, the CDR3 gives the full variable domain: ETGVTQSPTHLIKTRGQQVTLRCSSQSGHNTVSWYQQALGQGPQFIFQYYREEENGRGNFPPRFSGLQFPNYSSELNVNALELDDSALYLCASSHIDSGSRTGYTFGSGTRLTVV.